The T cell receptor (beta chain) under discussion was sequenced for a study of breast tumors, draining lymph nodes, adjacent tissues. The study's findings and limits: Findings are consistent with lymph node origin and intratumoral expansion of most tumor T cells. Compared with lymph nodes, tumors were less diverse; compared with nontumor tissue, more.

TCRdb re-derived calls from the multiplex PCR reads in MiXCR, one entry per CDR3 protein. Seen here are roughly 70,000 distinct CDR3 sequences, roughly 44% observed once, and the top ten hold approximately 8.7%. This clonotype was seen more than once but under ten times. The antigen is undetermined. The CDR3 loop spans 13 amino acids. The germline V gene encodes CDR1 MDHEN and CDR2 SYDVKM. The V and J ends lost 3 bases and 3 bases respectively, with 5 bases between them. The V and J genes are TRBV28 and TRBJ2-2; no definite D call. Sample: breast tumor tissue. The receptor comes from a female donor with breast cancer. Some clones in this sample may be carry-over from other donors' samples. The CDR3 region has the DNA TGTGCCAGCAGTTTTAGCTACACCGGGGAGCTGTTTTTT. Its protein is CASSFSYTGELFF. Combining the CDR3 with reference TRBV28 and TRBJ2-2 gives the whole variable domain DVKVTQSSRYLVKRTGEKVFLECVQDMDHENMFWYRQDPGLGLRLIYFSYDVKMKEKGDIPEGYSVSREKKERFSLILESASTNQTSMYLCASSFSYTGELFFGEGSRLTVL.